The 27 T cell receptor beta chains below all came from one sample that was sequenced in a study of human T cells and chemical hapten exposure. TCRdb independently ran MiXCR on the RACE reads; one entry per CDR3 protein. The sample contains about 380,000 distinct CDR3 sequences, 5.1% of which appear only once. Specified time point: pre-sensitization, week 0. The treatment denotes: therapeutic diphenylcyclopropenone sensitization with weekly scalp DPC. The source material was whole blood, sampled in connection with sensitization to the hapten diphenylcyclopropenone (DPC). Receptors were obtained from a woman between 45 and 60 years old with alopecia areata. Some clones in this sample may be carry-over from other donors' samples.

This clonotype was seen repeatedly, ten times or more. The chain recombines TRBV2 with TRBJ2-7; D unclear. The CDR3 sequence is 13 residues long. Germline V lookup: CDR1 SNHLY, CDR2 FYNNEI. Trimming took off 5 bases at V and 2 bases at J, with 10 bases between the two ends. CDR3 loop: CASSRVGAYEQYF. In nucleotides, the CDR3 is TGTGCCAGCAGTCGTGTAGGAGCCTACGAGCAGTACTTC.

Ten or more counts support this clonotype. The genes are TRBV29-1 and TRBJ2-5; D may be TRBD1 (5 bases). Germline values: CDR1 SQVTM, CDR2 ANQGSEA. The CDR3 runs to 16 residues. V was trimmed by 4 bases and J by 1 base, leaving 19 bases between them. The DNA for the CDR3 is TGCAGCGTTGCGTCGGCCCAGGGTATCGTCCAAGAGACCCAGTACTTC. Amino acids: CSVASAQGIVQETQYF.

There are a few counts of this clonotype. The chain recombines TRBV27 with TRBJ2-2; D is possibly TRBD1 (6 bases). V was shortened by 5 bases and J by 6 bases, with 13 bases between the two germline ends. The germline CDR1 and CDR2 sequences are MNHEY and SMNVEV (reference sequence). The CDR3 consists of 14 residues. CDR3 nucleotides: TGTGCCAGCAGTCCTCGACAGGATCCCGGGGAGCTGTTTTTT. Translated, it gives CASSPRQDPGELFF.

This clonotype has a count of ten or more. The CDR3 sequence: CASIEREGRAGELFF. For the CDR3, the DNA is TGTGCCAGCATTGAGCGGGAGGGCCGAGCCGGGGAGCTGTTTTTT. The V call is TRBV28, the J call TRBJ2-2, with TRBD2 matching 10 bases. V dropped 7 bases and J dropped 6; count of bases not matched to a gene: 8. CDR1 and CDR2 (germline): MDHEN, SYDVKM. The CDR3 totals 15 residues.

This clonotype has a handful of counts. This rearrangement joins TRBV29-1 to TRBJ1-2, with 8 bases identical to TRBD1. Looked up from germline, CDR1 is SQVTM and CDR2 is ANQGSEA. The V segment lost 0 bases and the J segment 3 bases; nucleotides outside the gene matches: 6. This CDR3 has 15 residues. CDR3 residues: CSVEEPQTGDYGYTF. In DNA form, the CDR3 reads TGCAGCGTTGAAGAGCCTCAGACAGGGGACTATGGCTACACCTTC.

This clonotype has more than one count but fewer than ten. The gene calls are TRBV4-1 and TRBJ1-1; TRBD1 might be the D (5 bases). The CDR3 loop spans 15 amino acids. V was trimmed by 3 bases and J by 4 bases, leaving 15 bases between them. CDR1 and CDR2 (germline): MGHRA, YSYEKL. The chain's CDR3 is CASSHSPTGGTEAFF. CDR3 bases: TGCGCCAGCAGCCACAGCCCAACAGGAGGCACTGAAGCTTTCTTT.

The chain uses TRBV12-3 or TRBV12-4 and TRBJ2-3; perhaps TRBD1 as D (6 bases). V was pared by 6 bases and J by 4 bases, with 14 bases between. There are 14 residues in the CDR3. Here the CDR3 DNA reads TGTGCCAGCAGGGTACAGGGTCCTCCAGATACGCAGTATTTT. Residues: CASRVQGPPDTQYF.

This clonotype was picked up many times. The chain recombines TRBV11-2 with TRBJ1-1; 12 nucleotides line up with TRBD1. Germline CDR1 and CDR2: SGHAT and FQNNGV. The ends lost 0 bases at V and 6 bases at J; junction bases unmatched: 5. This CDR3 spans 16 amino acids. The CDR3 spells CASSLDLGQGASEAFF. The CDR3 coding sequence is TGTGCCAGCAGCTTAGATCTGGGACAGGGGGCCTCTGAAGCTTTCTTT.

For the CDR3, the DNA is TGTGCCAGCAGTTACCAGGGGAGAGTGGATTCACCCCTCCACTTT. Encoded protein: CASSYQGRVDSPLHF. The gene calls are TRBV6-2 or TRBV6-3 and TRBJ1-6; perhaps TRBD1 as D (6 bases). Germline V gene lookup returns CDR1 MNHEY and CDR2 SVGEGT. The CDR3 is 15 residues long. Between the trimmed V and J ends, which lost 2 bases and 8 bases, there was a span of 13 bases.

V gene TRBV20-1 combines with J gene TRBJ2-3; D possibly uses TRBD1 or TRBD2 (6 bases each). The V gene lost 5 bases and the J gene lost 0 bases, with 18 bases spanning the gap. CDR3 length: 16 residues. In germline, CDR1 is DFQATT, CDR2 SNEGSKA (reference sequence). This chain's CDR3 is CSASGTGALSTDTQYF. In DNA, the CDR3 is TGCAGTGCTTCCGGGACGGGGGCCTTAAGCACAGATACGCAGTATTTT.

A remark on this clonotype: A much larger clonotype is one base distant, so this may be a read error. The chain carries TRBV20-1 and TRBJ2-7; D is perhaps TRBD2 (5 bases). This CDR3 spans 10 amino acids. CDR1 is DFQATT and CDR2 is SNEGSKA in the germline V gene (reference sequence). The CDR3 region is CSALDYQQYF. The CDR3, as DNA: TGCAGTGCTTTAGACTACCAGCAGTACTTC.

Many counts were recorded for this clonotype. The J gene is TRBJ2-7, the V gene TRBV20-1; 9 bases agree with TRBD2. Trimming removed 1 base from V and 6 bases from J; junction bases left unmatched: 7. From germline, CDR1 is DFQATT and CDR2 SNEGSKA (reference sequence). This CDR3 spans 14 amino acids. The CDR3 DNA sequence: TGCAGTGCTAGAGGTAGCGGGAGACGGTCCGAGCAGTACTTC. Its protein product is CSARGSGRRSEQYF.

This clonotype showed up many times. The gene calls are TRBV11-2 and TRBJ2-4; D is unclear. The V end was cut by 0 bases, the J end by 9 bases, with 15 bases between. This CDR3 is 15 amino acids long. Per the germline V gene, CDR1 is SGHAT and CDR2 is FQNNGV. CDR3 nucleotide sequence: TGTGCCAGCAGCTTAGAGCCTTCGGTGGTGGCCATTCAGTACTTC. Amino acid sequence: CASSLEPSVVAIQYF.

This clonotype has more than one count but fewer than ten. This chain connects TRBV20-1 to TRBJ1-5; D is ambiguous. CDR1 and CDR2 from the germline V gene are DFQATT and SNEGSKA (reference sequence). Trimming cost V 1 base and J 0 bases, with 7 bases left between them. CDR3 length: 14 residues. The CDR3 reads CSARAGLSNQPQHF. The DNA of the CDR3 is TGCAGTGCTAGAGCTGGGCTTAGCAATCAGCCCCAGCATTTT.

The table lists this clonotype with many counts. The DNA for the CDR3 is TGCGCCAGCAGCCAAGATGGTACAGATACGCAGTATTTT. This gives the protein CASSQDGTDTQYF. The rearrangement uses TRBV4-1 and TRBJ2-3; D gene unclear. The CDR3 is 13 amino acids. Germline CDR1 MGHRA, CDR2 YSYEKL. V was pared by 0 bases and J by 3 bases, with 4 bases between.

This clonotype was observed many times. The chain combines TRBV7-9 with TRBJ2-3; TRBD2 agrees at 8 bases. The germline CDR1 and CDR2 sequences are SEHNR and FQNEAQ (reference sequence). There are 15 residues in the CDR3. With V trimmed by 4 bases and J by 0 bases, 3 bases remained unmatched. For the CDR3, the DNA is TGTGCCAGCAGCTCATTAGCGGGGAGCACAGATACGCAGTATTTT. Its protein product is CASSSLAGSTDTQYF.

Only a few counts were recorded for this clonotype. The chain employs TRBV9 and TRBJ1-4; possibly TRBD1 for D (6 bases). Trimming took 0 bases from V and 7 from J, leaving 13 bases between them. The CDR3 covers 15 residues. CDR1 and CDR2 (germline): SGDLS, YYNGEE. The CDR3 here is CASSVAGGGGEKLFF. The CDR3 coding sequence is TGTGCCAGCAGCGTAGCGGGGGGCGGCGGTGAAAAACTGTTTTTT.

This clonotype was seen at least ten times. The chain recombines TRBV7-9 with TRBJ1-5; D is uncertain. V was shortened by 5 bases and J by 5 bases, with 10 bases between the two germline ends. Germline lookup yields CDR1 SEHNR and CDR2 FQNEAQ (reference sequence). The CDR3 loop spans 13 amino acids. CDR3: CASSKDGDQPQHF. The CDR3 nucleotides are TGTGCCAGCAGCAAGGACGGCGATCAGCCCCAGCATTTT. Full variable domain (rest looked up from reference TRBV7-9 and TRBJ1-5): DTGVSQNPRHKITKRGQNVTFRCDPISEHNRLYWYRQTLGQGPEFLTYFQNEAQLEKSRLLSDRFSAERPKGSFSTLEIQRTEQGDSAMYLCASSKDGDQPQHFGDGTRLSIL.

This clonotype was observed at least ten times. The missing conserved phenylalanine or tryptophan at the end of this CDR3 makes a read error likely. Because the CDR3's place on the DNA is in doubt, the DNA is left out and the CDR3 is given as listed by TCRdb. This chain connects TRBV4-2 to TRBJ2-5; the table's D call TRBD2 went unverified against the DNA. Inclusive of both ends, the CDR3 amounts to 11 amino acids. Germline V gene data show CDR1 as LGHNA and CDR2 as YNFKEQ. The CDR3 protein is CASSQSASGDP.

This clonotype has a count of ten or more. CDR3 in amino acids: CASSFRGLAKNIQYF. CDR3 nucleotide sequence: TGTGCCAGCAGTTTCAGGGGCCTAGCCAAAAACATTCAGTACTTC. This chain joins TRBV28 and TRBJ2-4; D might be TRBD1 (6 bases). The germline V gene encodes CDR1 MDHEN and CDR2 SYDVKM. The V end was cut by 3 bases, the J end by 0 bases, with 9 bases between. The CDR3 runs 15 residues.

Ten or more counts support this clonotype. CDR3 nucleotides: TGTGCCAGCAGCCTCGGGGAAAACGATACGCAGTATTTT. Its translation: CASSLGENDTQYF. This chain connects TRBV2 to TRBJ2-3, with TRBD2 as a possible D gene (5 bases). The CDR3 spans 13 residues. V lost 6 bases and J lost 6, with 13 bases in between. Germline V gene data show CDR1 as SNHLY and CDR2 as FYNNEI.

This clonotype was seen a few times. The V call is TRBV6-2 or TRBV6-3, the J call TRBJ1-5; D remains ambiguous. V gave up 0 bases and J gave up 6 bases, with 12 bases separating them. The CDR3 is made up of 15 amino acids. The germline V gene has CDR1 MNHEY and CDR2 SVGEGT. The CDR3 here is CASSYSRGMGQPQHF. CDR3 nucleotides: TGTGCCAGCAGTTACTCGCGGGGTATGGGTCAGCCCCAGCATTTT.

This clonotype was seen only a few times. The J gene is TRBJ1-1, the V gene TRBV5-8; D is unclear. The CDR3 loop spans 15 amino acids. CDR1 and CDR2 (germline): SGHTS, YDEGEE. Trimming left V 0 bases short and J 0 bases short, with 9 bases between. CDR3 in DNA: TGTGCCAGCAGCTTGGCCATAAGCATGAACACTGAAGCTTTCTTT. Translation gives CASSLAISMNTEAFF.

In this sample, this clonotype turned up a few times. The chain employs TRBV6-8 and TRBJ1-5, with 11 nucleotides matching TRBD1. Germline V gene sequence: CDR1 MNHGY, CDR2 SAAAGT. The CDR3 is 15 residues long. The V gene end was trimmed by 6 bases and the J gene end by 5 bases; junction bases not matched to a gene: 6. CDR3: CASSAGTGGYQPQHF. Written as DNA, the CDR3 is TGTGCCAGCAGCGCCGGGACAGGGGGATATCAGCCCCAGCATTTT.

V and J are TRBV6-5 and TRBJ1-6; D is unresolved. Germline V gives CDR1 MNHEY, CDR2 SVGAGI. V dropped 7 bases and J dropped 0 bases, with 16 bases sitting between them. The CDR3 loop spans 17 amino acids. The CDR3 sequence: CASTLISPSSYNSPLHF. For the CDR3, the DNA is TGTGCCAGCACACTCATCAGTCCGAGCTCCTATAATTCACCCCTCCACTTT.

Only one count was recorded for this clonotype. This may be a read error: a much more frequent sequence differs by one nucleotide. The chain links TRBV28 to TRBJ2-7, with D maybe TRBD2 (5 bases). Trimming stripped 8 bases from V and 2 bases from J, with 19 bases between. The CDR3 totals 15 residues. Germline-derived CDR1 and CDR2 are MDHEN and SYDVKM. CDR3 region: CASGPLGGGTYEQYF. In DNA, the CDR3 is TGTGCCAGCGGACCATTAGGAGGCGGCACCTACGAGCAGTACTTC.

There are many counts of this clonotype. The genes are TRBV24-1 and TRBJ2-4, with D possibly TRBD2 on 5 matching bases. The CDR3 is 14 residues long. Germline V gene lookup returns CDR1 KGHDR and CDR2 SFDVKD. With 2 bases removed from V and 7 bases from J, the gap between germline ends came to 11 bases. The CDR3 protein is CATSDSWESNIQYF. The CDR3, as DNA: TGTGCCACCAGTGATTCCTGGGAGTCGAACATTCAGTACTTC.